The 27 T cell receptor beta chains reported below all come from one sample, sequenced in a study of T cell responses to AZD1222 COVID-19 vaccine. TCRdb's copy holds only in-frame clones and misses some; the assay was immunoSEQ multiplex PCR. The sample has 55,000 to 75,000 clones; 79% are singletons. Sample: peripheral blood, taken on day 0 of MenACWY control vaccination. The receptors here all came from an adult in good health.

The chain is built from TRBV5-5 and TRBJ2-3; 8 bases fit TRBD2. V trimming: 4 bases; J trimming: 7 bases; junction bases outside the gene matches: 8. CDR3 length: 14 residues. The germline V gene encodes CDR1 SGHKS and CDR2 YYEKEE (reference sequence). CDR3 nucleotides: TGTGCCAGCAGCAGAACTAGCGGTTTCAATACGCAGTATTTT. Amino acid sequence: CASSRTSGFNTQYF.

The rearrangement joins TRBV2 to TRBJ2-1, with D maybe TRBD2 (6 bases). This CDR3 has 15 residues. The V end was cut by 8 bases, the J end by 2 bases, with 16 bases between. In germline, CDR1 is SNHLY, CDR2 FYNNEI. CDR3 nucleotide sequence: TGTGCCAGCGTACGATCGCGCGGGACCTACAATGAGCAGTTCTTC. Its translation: CASVRSRGTYNEQFF.

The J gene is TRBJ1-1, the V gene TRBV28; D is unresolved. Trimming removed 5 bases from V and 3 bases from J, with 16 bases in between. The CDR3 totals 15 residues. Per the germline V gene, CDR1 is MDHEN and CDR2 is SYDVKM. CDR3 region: CASSTPEVYDTEAFF. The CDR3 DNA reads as TGTGCCAGCAGTACCCCCGAGGTCTACGACACTGAAGCTTTCTTT.

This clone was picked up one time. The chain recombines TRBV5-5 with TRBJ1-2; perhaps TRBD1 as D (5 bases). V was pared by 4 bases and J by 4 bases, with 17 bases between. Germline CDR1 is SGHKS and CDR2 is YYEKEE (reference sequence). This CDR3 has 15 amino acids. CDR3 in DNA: TGTGCCAGCAGCGCGTCCGGGACGGACACCTATGGCTACACCTTC. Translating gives CASSASGTDTYGYTF.

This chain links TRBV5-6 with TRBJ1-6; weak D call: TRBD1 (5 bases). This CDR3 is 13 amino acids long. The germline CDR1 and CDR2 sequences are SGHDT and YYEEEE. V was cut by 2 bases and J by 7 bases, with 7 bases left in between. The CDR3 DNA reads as TGTGCCAGCAGCTTCGCAGGGAATTCACCCCTCCACTTT. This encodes CASSFAGNSPLHF.

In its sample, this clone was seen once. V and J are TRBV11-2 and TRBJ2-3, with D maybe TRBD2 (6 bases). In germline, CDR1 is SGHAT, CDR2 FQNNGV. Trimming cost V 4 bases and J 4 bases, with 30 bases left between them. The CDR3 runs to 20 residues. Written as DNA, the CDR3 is TGTGCCAGCAGCTCAGAGGTCGTAGGTTTCAGGGCAGGGAGGCCAGATACGCAGTATTTT. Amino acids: CASSSEVVGFRAGRPDTQYF.

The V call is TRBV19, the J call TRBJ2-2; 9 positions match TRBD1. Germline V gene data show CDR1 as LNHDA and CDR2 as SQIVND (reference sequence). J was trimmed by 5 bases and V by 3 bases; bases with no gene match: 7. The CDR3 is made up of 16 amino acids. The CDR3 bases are TGTGCCAGTAGTATGCTCCGACAGGGGGGTACCGGGGAGCTGTTTTTT. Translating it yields CASSMLRQGGTGELFF.

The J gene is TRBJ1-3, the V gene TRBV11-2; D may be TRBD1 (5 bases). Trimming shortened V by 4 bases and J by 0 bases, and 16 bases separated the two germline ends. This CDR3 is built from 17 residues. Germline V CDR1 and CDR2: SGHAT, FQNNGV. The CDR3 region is CASSSPYGRVSGNTIYF. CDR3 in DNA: TGTGCCAGCAGCTCGCCTTACGGCAGGGTCTCTGGAAACACCATATATTTT.

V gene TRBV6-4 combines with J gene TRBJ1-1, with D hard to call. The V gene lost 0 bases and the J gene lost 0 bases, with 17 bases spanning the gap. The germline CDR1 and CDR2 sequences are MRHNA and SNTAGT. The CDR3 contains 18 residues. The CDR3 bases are TGTGCCAGCAGTGACTCCATATATGACCCCACGGTGAACACTGAAGCTTTCTTT. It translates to CASSDSIYDPTVNTEAFF.

CDR3 coding DNA: TGTGCCAGCAGTCAGGACAGTGACACCGGGGAGCTGTTTTTT. It translates to CASSQDSDTGELFF. The rearrangement uses TRBV11-1 and TRBJ2-2, with D tentatively TRBD1 (6 bases). This CDR3 is 14 amino acids long. V was shortened by 6 bases and J by 3 bases, with 11 bases between the two germline ends. CDR1 and CDR2 (germline): SGHAT, FQDESV (reference sequence).

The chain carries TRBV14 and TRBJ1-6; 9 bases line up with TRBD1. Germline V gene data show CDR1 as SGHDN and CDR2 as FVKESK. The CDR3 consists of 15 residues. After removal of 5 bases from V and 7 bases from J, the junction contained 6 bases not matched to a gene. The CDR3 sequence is CASSTGQGYNSPLHF. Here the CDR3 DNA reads TGTGCCAGCAGCACGGGACAGGGTTACAATTCACCCCTCCACTTT.

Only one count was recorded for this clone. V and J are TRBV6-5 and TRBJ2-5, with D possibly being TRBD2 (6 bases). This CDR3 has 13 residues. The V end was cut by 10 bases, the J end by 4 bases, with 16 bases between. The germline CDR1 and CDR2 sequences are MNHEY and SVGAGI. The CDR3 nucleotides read TGTGCCACTAGCGTGGGGGGAAGAGAGACCCAGTACTTC. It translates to CATSVGGRETQYF.

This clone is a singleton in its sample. The CDR3 coding sequence is TGTGCCAGCAGTCTAGCGGGGACTAGCACAGATACGCAGTATTTT. Translated, it gives CASSLAGTSTDTQYF. The chain uses TRBV6-6 and TRBJ2-3; 9 nucleotides line up with TRBD2. CDR3 length equals 15 residues. In germline, CDR1 is MNHNY, CDR2 SVGAGI (reference sequence). Losses at the gene ends were 5 bases for V and 0 bases for J; bases not matched to a gene: 3.

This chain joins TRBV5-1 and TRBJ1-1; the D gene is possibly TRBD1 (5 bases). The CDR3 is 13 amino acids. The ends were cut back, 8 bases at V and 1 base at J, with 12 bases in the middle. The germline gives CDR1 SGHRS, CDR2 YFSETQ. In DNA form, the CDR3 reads TGCGCCAGTACCCAGGACACGAACACTGAAGCTTTCTTT. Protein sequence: CASTQDTNTEAFF.

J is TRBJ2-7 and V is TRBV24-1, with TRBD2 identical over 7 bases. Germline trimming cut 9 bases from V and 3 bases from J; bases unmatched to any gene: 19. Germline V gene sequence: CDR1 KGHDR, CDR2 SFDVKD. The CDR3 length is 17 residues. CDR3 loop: CATCGGVGQGRGYEQYF. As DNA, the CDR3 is TGTGCCACCTGTGGGGGGGTTGGGCAAGGGAGGGGCTACGAGCAGTACTTC.

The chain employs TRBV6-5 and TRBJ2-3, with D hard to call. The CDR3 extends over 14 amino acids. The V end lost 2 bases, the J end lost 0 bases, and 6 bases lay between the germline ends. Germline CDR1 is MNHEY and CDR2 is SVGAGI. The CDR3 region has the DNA TGTGCCAGCAGTTACCTCCCTAGCACAGATACGCAGTATTTT. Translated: CASSYLPSTDTQYF.

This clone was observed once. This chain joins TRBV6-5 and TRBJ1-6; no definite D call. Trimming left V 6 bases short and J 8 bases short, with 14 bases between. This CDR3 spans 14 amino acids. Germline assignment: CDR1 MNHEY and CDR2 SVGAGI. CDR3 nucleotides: TGTGCCAGCAGACACCGGGATCCCTATTCACCCCTCCACTTT. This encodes CASRHRDPYSPLHF.

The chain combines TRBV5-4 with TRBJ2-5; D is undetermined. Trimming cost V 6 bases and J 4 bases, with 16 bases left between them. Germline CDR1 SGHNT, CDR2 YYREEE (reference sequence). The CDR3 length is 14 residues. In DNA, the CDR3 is TGTGCCAGCACCCCGGATGTATCTCGAGAGACCCAGTACTTC. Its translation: CASTPDVSRETQYF.

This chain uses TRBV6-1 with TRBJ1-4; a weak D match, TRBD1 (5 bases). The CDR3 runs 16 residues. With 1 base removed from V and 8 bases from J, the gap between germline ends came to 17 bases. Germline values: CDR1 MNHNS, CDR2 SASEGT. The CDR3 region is CASSEGGGYRGEKLFF. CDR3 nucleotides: TGTGCCAGCAGTGAAGGGGGCGGGTACCGAGGCGAAAAACTGTTTTTT.

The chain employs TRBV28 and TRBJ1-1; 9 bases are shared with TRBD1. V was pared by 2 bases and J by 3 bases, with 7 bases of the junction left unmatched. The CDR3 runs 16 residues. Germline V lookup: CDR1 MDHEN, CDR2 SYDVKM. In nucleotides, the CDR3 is TGTGCCAGCAGTTTACCGGGACAGGGAAGGGACACTGAAGCTTTCTTT. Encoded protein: CASSLPGQGRDTEAFF.

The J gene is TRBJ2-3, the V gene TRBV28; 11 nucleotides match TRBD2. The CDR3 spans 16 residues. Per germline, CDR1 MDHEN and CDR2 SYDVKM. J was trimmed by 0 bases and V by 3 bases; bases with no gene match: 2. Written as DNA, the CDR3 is TGTGCCAGCAGTTTGCGGACTAGCGGGAGCACAGATACGCAGTATTTT. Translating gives CASSLRTSGSTDTQYF.

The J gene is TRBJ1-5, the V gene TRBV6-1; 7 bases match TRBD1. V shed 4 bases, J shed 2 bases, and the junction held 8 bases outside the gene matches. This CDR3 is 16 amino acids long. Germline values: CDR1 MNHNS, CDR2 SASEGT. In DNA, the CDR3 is TGTGCCAGCAGTGTACAGGGGATGACGCGCAATCAGCCCCAGCATTTT. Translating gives CASSVQGMTRNQPQHF.

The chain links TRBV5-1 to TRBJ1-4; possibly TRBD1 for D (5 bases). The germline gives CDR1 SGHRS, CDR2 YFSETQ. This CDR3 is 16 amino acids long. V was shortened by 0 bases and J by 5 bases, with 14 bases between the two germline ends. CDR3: CASSLGSAGRNEKLFF. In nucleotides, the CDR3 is TGCGCCAGCAGCTTGGGAAGCGCAGGGAGGAATGAAAAACTGTTTTTT.

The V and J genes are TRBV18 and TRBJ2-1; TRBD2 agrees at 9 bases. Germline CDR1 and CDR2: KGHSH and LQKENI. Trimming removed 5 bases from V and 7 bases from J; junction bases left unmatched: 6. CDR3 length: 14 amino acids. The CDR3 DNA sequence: TGTGCCAGCTCATCAGCGGGGGGCCTGAATGAGCAGTTCTTC. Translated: CASSSAGGLNEQFF. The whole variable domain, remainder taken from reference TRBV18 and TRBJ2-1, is NAGVMQNPRHLVRRRGQEARLRCSPMKGHSHVYWYRQLPEEGLKFMVYLQKENIIDESGMPKERFSAEFPKEGPSILRIQQVVRGDSAAYFCASSSAGGLNEQFFGPGTRLTVL.

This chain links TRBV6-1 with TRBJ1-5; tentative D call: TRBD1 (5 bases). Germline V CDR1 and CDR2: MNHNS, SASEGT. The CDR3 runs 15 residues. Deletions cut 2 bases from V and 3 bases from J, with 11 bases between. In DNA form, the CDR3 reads TGTGCCAGCAGTGAACACTTGGGGACCAATCAGCCCCAGCATTTT. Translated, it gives CASSEHLGTNQPQHF.

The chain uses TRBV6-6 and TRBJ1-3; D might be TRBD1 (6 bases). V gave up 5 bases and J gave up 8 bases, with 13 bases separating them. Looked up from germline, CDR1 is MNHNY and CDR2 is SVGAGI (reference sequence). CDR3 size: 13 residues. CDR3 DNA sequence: TGTGCCAGCAGTCTGATAGGGGGAGACACCATATATTTT. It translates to CASSLIGGDTIYF.

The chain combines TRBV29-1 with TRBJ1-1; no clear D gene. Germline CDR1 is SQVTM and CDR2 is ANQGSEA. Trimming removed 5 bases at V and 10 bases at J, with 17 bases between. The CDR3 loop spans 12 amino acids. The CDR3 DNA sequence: TGCAGCGTTCAAGCAAACGGTTTCCCAGCTTTCTTT. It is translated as CSVQANGFPAFF.